This is a list of T cell receptor beta chains from one sample in a study of Ad26.COV2.S vaccination and SARS-CoV-2 variants. The table came from immunoSEQ multiplex PCR; TCRdb's copy has only in-frame clones and leaves some out. The sample includes around 400,000 clones, around nine tenths of them seen just once. Here the sequenced sample was peripheral blood, taken in a trial of Ad26.COV2.S vaccine versus placebo. The receptors here all came from a person between 18 and 65 years old who received the Ad26.COV2.S COVID-19 vaccine or a placebo. CDR3s include the opening cysteine and the closing phenylalanine or tryptophan. D genes are given only for firm matches. Size is omitted from some rows. Given values are once, few, many or a class for expanded clones.

abundance,v_gene,d_gene,j_gene,CDR3nt,CDR3aa
.,TRBV18,TRBD1,TRBJ1-4,TGTGCCAGCTCACCATTCACAGGGGAGGCTAATGAAAAACTGTTTTTT,CASSPFTGEANEKLFF
.,TRBV7-9,.,TRBJ2-1,TGTGCCAGCAGCCCAGGGGTAATCGGGCCTTCCTACAATGAGCAGTTCTTC,CASSPGVIGPSYNEQFF
.,TRBV20-1,.,TRBJ2-7,TGCAGTGCTAGTGGGGACCCCTACGAGCAGTACTTC,CSASGDPYEQYF
once,TRBV15,TRBD2,TRBJ2-3,TGTGCCACCCGTATTAGCGGGAGTTACGCAGATACGCAGTATTTT,CATRISGSYADTQYF
.,TRBV5-4,.,TRBJ2-7,TGTGCCAGCAGCTTGGAGGCAGGGGCCCTCTACGAGCAGTACTTC,CASSLEAGALYEQYF
.,TRBV11-2,.,TRBJ2-1,TGTGCCAGCAGCTTAGATTATGCGGGATACTACAATGAGCAGTTCTTC,CASSLDYAGYYNEQFF
.,TRBV7-9,.,TRBJ2-7,TGTGCCAGCAGCTTAGGATCCGGGGGCTACGAGCAGTACTTC,CASSLGSGGYEQYF
.,TRBV6-1,.,TRBJ1-1,TGTGCCAGCAGGGAAGGGGGAATCGCTTTCTTT,CASREGGIAFF
.,TRBV2,TRBD2,TRBJ2-1,TGTGCCAGCAGGACTAGCGCAAACAATGAGCAGTTCTTC,CASRTSANNEQFF
.,TRBV5-3,.,TRBJ2-3,TGTGCCAGAAGCCGTACAGGGTCAGATACGCAGTATTTT,CARSRTGSDTQYF
.,TRBV5-1,.,TRBJ2-7,TGCGCCAGCAGCTTGTTGTCCGGCTACGAGCAGTACTTC,CASSLLSGYEQYF
.,TRBV5-8,TRBD1,TRBJ1-1,TGTGCCAGCATTCCCCGACAGGGGAACACTGAAGCTTTCTTT,CASIPRQGNTEAFF
.,TRBV11-1,TRBD2,TRBJ2-1,TGTGCCAGCAGCGACCAACTAGCGGCCCCGTCTGAGCAGTTCTTC,CASSDQLAAPSEQFF
.,TRBV9,.,TRBJ1-2,TGTGCCAGCGGGCGAGAACAGCCCAGCGTCGGCTACACCTTC,CASGREQPSVGYTF
.,TRBV6-2/TRBV6-3,.,TRBJ2-2,TGTGCCAGCAGCGCGACTCGGGGGTTAGCCGGGGAGCTGTTTTTT,CASSATRGLAGELFF
.,TRBV28,.,TRBJ1-5,TGTGCCAGCAGCCTCCCTGTCCTAGTGCCCCAGCATTTT,CASSLPVLVPQHF
.,TRBV10-3,.,TRBJ2-5,TGTGCCATCAGTGTTAATGGGCCGGGTGAGACCCAGTACTTC,CAISVNGPGETQYF
.,TRBV7-2,.,TRBJ2-1,TGTGCCAGCAGCTCCCGGGACAACTCCTACAATGAGCAGTTCTTC,CASSSRDNSYNEQFF
.,TRBV14,.,TRBJ1-5,TGTGCCAGCAGTTATAGCAATCAGCCCCAGCATTTT,CASSYSNQPQHF
.,TRBV6-6,.,TRBJ2-3,TGTGCCAGCAGGACCGCGGCTAGCACAGATACGCAGTATTTT,CASRTAASTDTQYF
.,TRBV14,.,TRBJ2-7,TGTGCCAGCAGCCAAGAAAGGGTCGAGCAGTACTTC,CASSQERVEQYF
.,TRBV19,.,TRBJ1-2,TGTGCCAGTAGTATAGAGTTCCGGGGCTTCGATGGCTACACCTTC,CASSIEFRGFDGYTF
.,TRBV6-2/TRBV6-3,TRBD1,TRBJ2-7,TGTGCCAGCAGTGCGGACAGGGTGGAGCAGTACTTC,CASSADRVEQYF
once,TRBV27,.,TRBJ2-1,TGTGCCAGCAGTTTAACGTCACTCAATGAGCAGTTCTTC,CASSLTSLNEQFF
.,TRBV5-1,.,TRBJ1-1,TGCGCCAGCAGCTTGGCCGGGGAAGGCACTGAAGCTTTCTTT,CASSLAGEGTEAFF
.,TRBV9,TRBD2,TRBJ2-7,TGTGCCAGCAGCGTAGATGTAGGACTAGCAACCTACGAGCAGTACTTC,CASSVDVGLATYEQYF
.,TRBV4-3,.,TRBJ1-3,TGCGCCAGCAGCCACACTTACGGTGGAAACACCATATATTTT,CASSHTYGGNTIYF
.,TRBV3-1/TRBV3-2,TRBD2,TRBJ2-1,TGTGCCAGCAGCCGGGGGACTAGCGGGAGTTATGAGCAGTTCTTC,CASSRGTSGSYEQFF
.,TRBV6-1,.,TRBJ2-5,TGTGCCAGCAGTGAAGCGCTAAGGGTAGAGACCCAGTACTTC,CASSEALRVETQYF
once,TRBV30,.,TRBJ1-3,TGTGCCTGGAGTACTTACACGATCGGAAACACCATATATTTT,CAWSTYTIGNTIYF
few,TRBV13,.,TRBJ2-7,TGTGCCAGCAGCTTAGAGGGGATGGTGCAGTACTTC,CASSLEGMVQYF
once,TRBV19,TRBD1,TRBJ1-2,TGTGCCAGTAGTATAGGGACAGGGGTCTATGGCTACACCTTC,CASSIGTGVYGYTF
.,TRBV12-3/TRBV12-4,.,TRBJ2-7,TGTGCCAGCAGTTGGACCGTGCGCGAGCAGTACTTC,CASSWTVREQYF
.,TRBV29-1,.,TRBJ1-2,TGCAGCGTTTCCACCCATAACTATGGCTACACCTTC,CSVSTHNYGYTF
.,TRBV6-6,TRBD2,TRBJ2-1,TGTGCCAGCAGCCTCCTAGCGGATCTCTCCTACAATGAGCAGTTCTTC,CASSLLADLSYNEQFF
.,TRBV27,TRBD1,TRBJ1-1,TGTGCCAGCAGTTTATCGACAGGGGCGAACACTGAAGCTTTCTTT,CASSLSTGANTEAFF
.,TRBV7-9,TRBD1,TRBJ2-3,TGTGCCAGCACCAAAGACAGGGACACAGATACGCAGTATTTT,CASTKDRDTDTQYF
.,TRBV7-9,.,TRBJ2-7,TGTGCCAGCAGCTCTACAACAGGGACCTACGAGCAGTACTTC,CASSSTTGTYEQYF
.,TRBV6-5,TRBD2,TRBJ2-1,TGTGCCAGCAGTCCTAGCGGGAGTGAGCAGTTCTTC,CASSPSGSEQFF
.,TRBV27,.,TRBJ2-1,TGTGCCAGCAGTTTTTCCCGACCCGGTGAGCAGTTCTTC,CASSFSRPGEQFF
.,TRBV4-3,.,TRBJ1-3,TGCGCCAGCAGCCATGGACAGACAACTGGAAACACCATATATTTT,CASSHGQTTGNTIYF
.,TRBV18,TRBD2,TRBJ2-7,TGTGCCAGCTCACCTCGACCTCAGGGACTAGACTACGAGCAGTACTTC,CASSPRPQGLDYEQYF
.,TRBV11-2,TRBD2,TRBJ2-1,TGTGCCAGCAGTAGGACTAGCGGGAGGGATGAGCAGTTCTTC,CASSRTSGRDEQFF
.,TRBV7-7,TRBD1,TRBJ2-3,TGTGCTAGCAGCTCGGGACAGGGCGGCACAGATACGCAGTATTTT,CASSSGQGGTDTQYF
.,TRBV29-1,.,TRBJ2-7,TGCAGCGTTGTTGTCTCCTACGAGCAGTACTTC,CSVVVSYEQYF
.,TRBV7-9,.,TRBJ2-6,TGTGCCAGCAGCGCTACCGTGCTAGGGACCAGCTCTGGGGCCAACGTCCTGACTTTC,CASSATVLGTSSGANVLTF
.,TRBV10-3,TRBD1,TRBJ2-2,TGTGCCATCAGCGAACAGGGGTACACCGGGGAGCTGTTTTTT,CAISEQGYTGELFF
.,TRBV5-5,.,TRBJ1-3,TGTGCCAGCAGCTTGGTCCCCTCGACAGCTGGAAACACCATATATTTT,CASSLVPSTAGNTIYF
few,TRBV5-1,.,TRBJ1-1,TGCGCCAGCAGCTTGGCCGGACAGCCCCCTTCTGAAGCTTTCTTT,CASSLAGQPPSEAFF
.,TRBV25-1,.,TRBJ2-7,TGTGCCAGCAGTGATTGGCAGGGAAGCTACGAGCAGTACTTC,CASSDWQGSYEQYF
.,TRBV15,.,TRBJ2-5,TGTGCCACCAGCAGGGAGGGGACAGCACAAGAGACCCAGTACTTC,CATSREGTAQETQYF
few,TRBV12-3/TRBV12-4,.,TRBJ1-3,TGTGCCAGCAGGCGCTCTGGAAACACCATATATTTT,CASRRSGNTIYF
.,TRBV5-6,.,TRBJ1-2,TGTGCCAGCAGTCAAACCAATATTGATGGCTACACCTTC,CASSQTNIDGYTF
.,TRBV28,TRBD1,TRBJ1-5,TGTGCCAGCCTTCCGGGACAGGGCGATCAGCCCCAGCATTTT,CASLPGQGDQPQHF